The next 5 T cell receptor beta chains were all read from a single sample in a study of T cells after yellow fever vaccination. One entry per CDR3 protein results from TCRdb running MiXCR on the 5' RACE reads. The sample consists of around 250,000 distinct CDR3 sequences, less than 9% of them appearing once. The specimen was CD4+ T cells sorted from PBMCs, collected 15 days after the yellow fever booster vaccination. The receptors stem from a man between 25 and 39 years old who received the YFV17D yellow fever vaccine.

At least ten counts were recorded for this clonotype. The chain couples TRBV5-1 to TRBJ2-1, with 14 bases lining up with TRBD2. J lost 3 bases, V lost 3 bases, and 2 bases had no gene match. Germline V gene sequence: CDR1 SGHRS, CDR2 YFSETQ. This CDR3 comprises 16 residues. CDR3 region: CASSSTSGRDYNEQFF. The DNA of the CDR3 is TGCGCCAGCAGCTCGACTAGCGGGAGGGACTACAATGAGCAGTTCTTC.

The V call is TRBV7-2, the J call TRBJ1-2; TRBD1 aligns across 8 bases. CDR1 is SGHTA, CDR2 FQGNSA, per germline. V was clipped by 5 bases and J by 2 bases; unmatched bases: 10. The CDR3 totals 16 residues. The CDR3 DNA sequence: TGTGCCAGCAGCGACGGAGGACAGGGAAGGAACTATGGCTACACCTTC. Translation: CASSDGGQGRNYGYTF.

This clonotype came up a few times. The chain has TRBV2 and TRBJ2-1; 10 nucleotides agree with TRBD2. This CDR3 has 14 residues. V shed 11 bases, J shed 10 bases, and the junction held 14 bases outside the gene matches. The germline CDR1 and CDR2 sequences are SNHLY and FYNNEI. CDR3 in DNA: TGTGCCCTACCGGATGAGCGGGAGGGAGACGAGCAGTTCTTC. It codes for CALPDEREGDEQFF.

The table lists this clonotype with many counts. A much larger clone lies a single base off, so this may be a read error. This chain links TRBV28 with TRBJ2-7; D unclear. V was cut by 7 bases and J by 0 bases, with 4 bases left in between. From germline, CDR1 is MDHEN and CDR2 SYDVKM. CDR3 length: 11 amino acids. The CDR3 sequence is CASISSYEQYF. In DNA, the CDR3 is TGTGCCAGCATCTCCTCCTACGAGCAGTACTTC.

This clonotype was seen only a few times. J is TRBJ2-1 and V is TRBV20-1, with a possible D match to TRBD2 (6 bases). The germline gives CDR1 DFQATT, CDR2 SNEGSKA (reference sequence). This CDR3 comprises 14 residues. V dropped 1 base and J dropped 4 bases, with 11 bases sitting between them. Written as DNA, the CDR3 is TGCAGTGCTAGAGGTCTAGCGTATTACAATGAGCAGTTCTTC. This sequence encodes CSARGLAYYNEQFF.